This T cell receptor beta chain was captured in a study of blood T cells in healthy people across ages. Remarks on this clonotype: The antigen is unknown.

PCR was performed a second time for about 6 to 11 cycles using a sample-barcoded 5' primer and a J-beta primer mix. Each cDNA molecule, via a template-switch adaptor with 12 random nucleotides, was tagged. TCRdb used MiXCR to reprocess the 5' RACE reads, holding one entry per CDR3 protein. The sample yields 1.5 million or so distinct CDR3 sequences, 40% to 45% seen once. Findings of the study overall: Age brought a roughly linear fall in TCR beta diversity measured per million T cells.

Sample donors were healthy Caucasian individuals that came from Russia, aged 6 to 90. No fewer than 5.5 micrograms of total RNA were isolated from every sample. Trimming removed 3 bases at V and 5 bases at J, with 13 bases between. This CDR3 has 14 amino acids. Germline V gives CDR1 KGHSH, CDR2 LQKENI. This chain joins TRBV18 and TRBJ1-1, with D possibly matching TRBD1 (5 bases). Sequenced material: blood. This TCR was sampled from a young woman in good health. CDR3 in amino acids: CASSPGGIGTEAFF. DNA of the CDR3: TGTGCCAGCTCACCGGGGGGAATTGGGACTGAAGCTTTCTTT. Supplemented by reference TRBV18 and TRBJ1-1, the full variable domain reads NAGVMQNPRHLVRRRGQEARLRCSPMKGHSHVYWYRQLPEEGLKFMVYLQKENIIDESGMPKERFSAEFPKEGPSILRIQQVVRGDSAAYFCASSPGGIGTEAFFGQGTRLTVV.